What follows are 28 T cell receptor beta chains derived from one specimen sequenced in a study of blood T cell repertoires in COVID-19 (dated by TCRdb to the early 2020s). Library creation used the immunoSEQ multiplex PCR assay. Entries here come from immuneACCESS through TCRdb and include only in-frame sequences with V and J called. Some clones fail to appear in such tables; in the studies checked, an unresolved V gene covers under half of the shortfall, and the cause of the remainder is unknown. The table for this sample lists 490,000 or so clones; approximately 90% of them were counted only once. Roughly 8.5% of the sample is held by the ten biggest clonotypes. The sample comprised PBMCs or T cells enriched from blood (not recorded which). These receptors came from a woman aged 55-70 years who had recovered from COVID-19.

The chain is built from TRBV5-6 and TRBJ2-3, with 7 bases lining up with TRBD1. V was clipped by 2 bases and J by 3 bases; unmatched bases: 6. Per germline, CDR1 SGHDT and CDR2 YYEEEE. This CDR3 has 15 amino acids. The CDR3 here is CASSLRQGGTDTQYF. CDR3 DNA: TGTGCCAGCAGCTTAAGACAGGGCGGGACAGATACGCAGTATTTT. Full variable domain (remainder filled in from reference TRBV5-6 and TRBJ2-3): DAGVTQSPTHLIKTRGQQVTLRCSPKSGHDTVSWYQQALGQGPQFIFQYYEEEERQRGNFPDRFSGHQFPNYSSELNVNALLLGDSALYLCASSLRQGGTDTQYFGPGTRLTVL.

This chain uses TRBV5-1 with TRBJ2-3; TRBD2 agrees at 7 bases. The CDR3 totals 16 residues. V lost 0 bases to trimming and J lost 2 bases; unmatched junction nucleotides: 6. Germline CDR1 and CDR2: SGHRS and YFSETQ. The CDR3 protein is CASSLVPSGPTDTQYF. DNA of the CDR3: TGCGCCAGCAGCTTGGTTCCTAGCGGACCCACAGATACGCAGTATTTT.

The chain joins TRBV18 to TRBJ1-5, with TRBD1 matching 11 bases. Germline CDR1 reads KGHSH; CDR2 reads LQKENI. The CDR3 length is 16 residues. The junction had 5 bases not matched to a gene; V was cut back by 1 base and J by 6 bases. Here the CDR3 reads CASSPLGTGGGQPQHF. The CDR3 bases are TGTGCCAGCTCACCACTCGGGACAGGGGGGGGTCAGCCCCAGCATTTT.

The chain employs TRBV9 and TRBJ1-5; maybe TRBD1 (6 bases). Per germline, CDR1 SGDLS and CDR2 YYNGEE. V was shortened by 2 bases and J by 1 base, with 7 bases between the two germline ends. The CDR3 runs 14 residues. In nucleotides, the CDR3 is TGTGCCAGCAGCGTCGGACAGAGCAATCAGCCCCAGCATTTT. It specifies CASSVGQSNQPQHF.

The rearrangement links TRBV11-3 to TRBJ2-7, with 8 bases aligning to TRBD1. With V trimmed by 9 bases and J by 2 bases, 12 bases remained unmatched. The length of the CDR3 is 15 residues. Germline CDR1 SGHNT, CDR2 YENEEA. CDR3 sequence (DNA): TGTGCCAGTTCCCCCGACAGGGGACCTACCTACGAGCAGTACGTC. Translated, it gives CASSPDRGPTYEQYV.

The chain has TRBV19 and TRBJ2-7; the match to TRBD2 covers 8 bases. J gave up 5 bases and V 1 base, and 4 bases lay outside the gene matches. Germline V gives CDR1 LNHDA, CDR2 SQIVND (reference sequence). The CDR3 runs to 14 residues. CDR3 loop: CASSIAGGVDEQYV. In nucleotides, the CDR3 is TGTGCCAGTAGTATAGCGGGAGGGGTTGACGAGCAGTACGTC.

This sequence joins TRBV19 and TRBJ1-2, with D perhaps TRBD1 (6 bases). In germline, CDR1 is LNHDA, CDR2 SQIVND (reference sequence). The CDR3 runs to 11 residues. Trimming took off 5 bases at V and 7 bases at J, with 8 bases between the two ends. CDR3 DNA sequence: TGTGCCAGTAGTCAGGGGCTTGGCTACACCTTC. Residues: CASSQGLGYTF. Filled out from reference TRBV19 and TRBJ1-2, the complete variable domain reads DGGITQSPKYLFRKEGQNVTLSCEQNLNHDAMYWYRQDPGQGLRLIYYSQIVNDFQKGDIAEGYSVSREKKESFPLTVTSAQKNPTAFYLCASSQGLGYTFGSGTRLTVV.

The chain uses TRBV4-1 and TRBJ1-6, with D unresolved. Germline CDR1 reads MGHRA; CDR2 reads YSYEKL. This CDR3 comprises 15 residues. V lost 4 bases and J lost 5, with 12 bases in between. CDR3 residues: CASSLAEVNNSPLHF. The CDR3 DNA reads as TGCGCCAGCAGCCTTGCGGAGGTCAATAATTCACCCCTCCACTTT.

CDR3 nucleotide sequence: TGTGCCAGCAGCCCCCGTGGAGCCAGCTCCTACAATGAGCAGTTCTTC. Its protein product is CASSPRGASSYNEQFF. The genes are TRBV9 and TRBJ2-1; D not resolved. Trimming left V 4 bases short and J 0 bases short, with 14 bases between. The germline CDR1 and CDR2 sequences are SGDLS and YYNGEE. The CDR3 runs 16 residues.

The chain combines TRBV6-2 or TRBV6-3 with TRBJ1-1; D perhaps matches TRBD1 (6 bases). The CDR3 extends over 15 amino acids. The germline V gene has CDR1 MNHEY and CDR2 SVGEGT. The ends were cut back, 5 bases at V and 0 bases at J, with 13 bases in the middle. CDR3 sequence (DNA): TGTGCCAGCAGTGCAGGGGACTACCTGAACACTGAAGCTTTCTTT. Its protein product is CASSAGDYLNTEAFF.

CDR3 in DNA: TGTGCCAGCAGCGTAGGGGACAGCTATTCACCCCTCCACTTT. This encodes CASSVGDSYSPLHF. The chain employs TRBV9 and TRBJ1-6; TRBD1 aligns across 7 bases. Germline-derived CDR1 and CDR2 are SGDLS and YYNGEE. V lost 0 bases, J lost 8 bases, and 2 bases stayed unmatched. The CDR3 loop spans 14 amino acids.

The chain has TRBV5-5 and TRBJ2-5, with 9 bases that match TRBD1. The ends lost 3 bases at V and 1 base at J; junction bases unmatched: 13. Germline-derived CDR1 and CDR2 are SGHKS and YYEKEE (reference sequence). This CDR3 is 18 amino acids long. CDR3 region: CASSYGFRDRAPQETQYF. CDR3 nucleotide sequence: TGTGCCAGCAGCTACGGATTTAGGGACAGGGCCCCCCAAGAGACCCAGTACTTC.

This chain links TRBV23-1 with TRBJ1-1; D call uncertain. TRBV23-1 qualifies as an ORF whose function is uncertain. The length of the CDR3 is 12 residues. With 4 bases removed from V and 0 bases from J, the gap between germline ends came to 3 bases. The CDR3 here is CASSPMNTEAFF. CDR3 coding DNA: TGCGCCAGCAGTCCCATGAACACTGAAGCTTTCTTT.

This clone was observed a handful of times. The chain couples TRBV4-2 to TRBJ2-2; maybe TRBD2 (6 bases). The ends were cut back, 1 base at V and 6 bases at J, with 15 bases in the middle. Germline V gives CDR1 LGHNA, CDR2 YNFKEQ. The CDR3 is made up of 16 amino acids. Here the CDR3 DNA reads TGTGCCAGCAGCCAAGGGGAGGAGGGAATTGCCGGGGAGCTGTTTTTT. Protein: CASSQGEEGIAGELFF.

This clone showed up just a few times. The genes are TRBV30 and TRBJ1-6; D is ambiguous. Between the trimmed V and J ends, which lost 0 bases and 14 bases, there was a span of 17 bases. The CDR3 spans 14 residues. Germline CDR1 is GTSNPN and CDR2 is SVGIG (reference sequence). The CDR3 spells CAWSVPGGRFTLHF. The CDR3, as DNA: TGTGCCTGGAGTGTACCTGGTGGTAGATTCACCCTCCACTTT.

V is TRBV2 and J is TRBJ2-3; the match to TRBD2 covers 7 bases. CDR1 and CDR2 from the germline V gene are SNHLY and FYNNEI. The junction had 8 bases not matched to a gene; V was cut back by 7 bases and J by 1 base. The CDR3 contains 15 residues. CDR3 in DNA: TGTGCCAGCACCCCTAGCGGTGGGGGCACAGATACGCAGTATTTT. As protein: CASTPSGGGTDTQYF.

J is TRBJ2-2 and V is TRBV7-9, with D possibly matching TRBD1 (5 bases). V lost 5 bases and J 6 bases, leaving 7 bases between the germline ends. From germline, CDR1 is SEHNR and CDR2 FQNEAQ (reference sequence). The CDR3 consists of 12 residues. The CDR3: CASSPGSGELFF. The CDR3 coding sequence is TGTGCCAGCAGCCCAGGGTCCGGGGAGCTGTTTTTT.

The V and J genes are TRBV25-1 and TRBJ2-5; 7 positions agree with TRBD2. There are 14 residues in the CDR3. J was trimmed by 5 bases and V by 5 bases; bases with no gene match: 8. Germline lookup yields CDR1 MGHDK and CDR2 SYGVNS. CDR3 bases: TGTGCCAGCAGTTCAGCGGGACGGAGGGAGACCCAGTACTTC. Its protein is CASSSAGRRETQYF.

V gene TRBV9 combines with J gene TRBJ2-3; 10 bases are shared with TRBD2. The CDR3 sequence is 15 residues long. Germline V gene lookup returns CDR1 SGDLS and CDR2 YYNGEE. Trimming took 3 bases from V and 3 from J; bases not matched to a gene: 4. CDR3 loop: CASSAPGLATDTQYF. The CDR3 DNA reads TGTGCCAGCAGCGCCCCGGGACTAGCGACAGATACGCAGTATTTT.

V usage is TRBV19 and J usage is TRBJ1-5, with D perhaps matching TRBD1 (6 bases). With 3 bases removed from V and 3 bases from J, the gap between germline ends came to 12 bases. The V gene's germline CDR1 is LNHDA and CDR2 SQIVND (reference sequence). The CDR3 is 15 residues long. As DNA, the CDR3 is TGTGCCAGTAGTATCCTTACAGGGAACAATCAGCCCCAGCATTTT. Amino acids: CASSILTGNNQPQHF.

The chain links TRBV14 to TRBJ2-5; TRBD2 agrees at 8 bases. Germline trimming cut 4 bases from V and 4 bases from J; bases unmatched to any gene: 8. This CDR3 has 15 residues. Germline V gives CDR1 SGHDN, CDR2 FVKESK. CDR3 loop: CASSPFRGGRETQYF. CDR3 in DNA: TGTGCCAGCAGCCCCTTCCGGGGGGGACGAGAGACCCAGTACTTC. Full variable domain (rest looked up from reference TRBV14 and TRBJ2-5): EAGVTQFPSHSVIEKGQTVTLRCDPISGHDNLYWYRRVMGKEIKFLLHFVKESKQDESGMPNNRFLAERTGGTYSTLKVQPAELEDSGVYFCASSPFRGGRETQYFGPGTRLLVL.

This clone was picked up a small number of times. The rearrangement links TRBV6-5 to TRBJ1-2; a possible D gene is TRBD1 (5 bases). Germline CDR1 reads MNHEY; CDR2 reads SVGAGI. The CDR3 is 13 residues long. V was trimmed by 0 bases and J by 6 bases, leaving 8 bases between them. In DNA, the CDR3 is TGTGCCAGCAGTTACTCCGTACAGGATGGCTACACCTTC. Its protein product is CASSYSVQDGYTF.

The chain joins TRBV12-3 or TRBV12-4 to TRBJ2-1; D may be TRBD2 (5 bases). The V gene lost 6 bases and the J gene lost 3 bases, with 9 bases spanning the gap. CDR3 length equals 13 residues. The CDR3 nucleotides are TGTGCCAGCAGCCGAACTAGCTACAATGAGCAGTTCTTC. Translating gives CASSRTSYNEQFF.

The chain couples TRBV6-5 to TRBJ1-1; D might be TRBD1 (5 bases). Germline V gene sequence: CDR1 MNHEY, CDR2 SVGAGI. V lost 6 bases and J lost 1, with 15 bases in between. This CDR3 spans 15 amino acids. This chain's CDR3 is CASSARGRGNTEAFF. The CDR3 coding sequence is TGTGCCAGCAGCGCACGCGGTAGGGGGAACACTGAAGCTTTCTTT.

This chain uses TRBV7-9 with TRBJ2-7, with a possible D match to TRBD1 (8 bases). The V end was cut by 3 bases, the J end by 7 bases, with 13 bases between. This CDR3 comprises 13 residues. Per germline, CDR1 SEHNR and CDR2 FQNEAQ (reference sequence). As DNA, the CDR3 is TGTGCCAGCAGCTTGGACAGGGAGGGAGAGCAGTACTTC. Residues: CASSLDREGEQYF. Filled out from reference TRBV7-9 and TRBJ2-7, the complete variable domain reads DTGVSQNPRHKITKRGQNVTFRCDPISEHNRLYWYRQTLGQGPEFLTYFQNEAQLEKSRLLSDRFSAERPKGSFSTLEIQRTEQGDSAMYLCASSLDREGEQYFGPGTRLTVT.

The chain combines TRBV9 with TRBJ1-6; possible D gene TRBD1, 6 bases. V lost 4 bases to trimming and J lost 10 bases, with 12 bases between them. Germline V gene lookup returns CDR1 SGDLS and CDR2 YYNGEE. CDR3 length: 13 residues. The CDR3 loop reads CASSFQGYSPLHF. CDR3 sequence (DNA): TGTGCCAGCAGCTTTCAGGGGTACTCACCCCTCCACTTT.

V gene TRBV29-1 combines with J gene TRBJ2-3, with TRBD1 identical over 12 bases. The V gene end was trimmed by 6 bases and the J gene end by 8 bases; junction bases not matched to a gene: 12. This CDR3 has 15 amino acids. Per germline, CDR1 SQVTM and CDR2 ANQGSEA. This CDR3 reads CSVLGQGAAPGTQYF. Written as DNA, the CDR3 is TGCAGCGTGTTGGGACAGGGGGCGGCCCCGGGTACGCAGTATTTT.

V is TRBV3-1 (or the pseudogene TRBV3-2) and J is TRBJ2-2; no clear D. V lost 3 bases and J 5 bases, leaving 4 bases between the germline ends. CDR3 length: 12 residues. The V gene's germline CDR1 is LGHDT and CDR2 YNNKEL (reference sequence). In DNA, the CDR3 is TGTGCCAGCAGCCACTTAACCGGGGAGCTGTTTTTT. Its protein is CASSHLTGELFF.